Listed below are T cell receptor beta chains from one sample, sequenced in a study of shared clonotypes between healthy human individuals. Only in-frame clones appear in the TCRdb table, and some are missing; sequencing was by immunoSEQ multiplex PCR. The table lists some 1.5 million clones, roughly 96% of them singletons. Sequences were obtained from naive CD4+ T cells sorted from blood. These receptors all come from a man aged 30 to 45 in good health. CDR3s include the opening cysteine and the closing phenylalanine or tryptophan.

v_gene,CDR3aa
TRBV5-5,CASSLDIGETQYF
TRBV7-9,CASSVDGTGVNSGNTIYF
TRBV20-1,CSAIRKEAQYF
TRBV9,CASSVTGGGETQYF
TRBV29-1,CSVRGLWKVGEVEAFF
TRBV5-1,CASSLVGAGTGELFF
TRBV9,CASSPSTGEEAFF
TRBV11-2,CASSPGGSRNIQYF
TRBV28,CASSLWDTSNQPQHF
TRBV5-5,CASSLVGVNTEAFF
TRBV27,CASSHPSGRAGTDTQYF
TRBV28,CASSFRGRRQPQHF
TRBV27,CASRRARESNEAFF
TRBV27,CASAFGELLREQYF
TRBV11-2,CASSTRTSGTPNEQYF
TRBV9,CASSVLAGGSGTQYF
TRBV14,CASSQRLGSTDTQYF
TRBV28,CASSQGAPYEQYF
TRBV6-4,CASSVQGNTEAFF
TRBV10-2,CASRGQATGELFF
TRBV7-2,CASSTRQKGNTIYF
TRBV5-1,CASSREWVADTQYF
TRBV7-3,CASSSKNTGELFF
TRBV6-6,CASRSGNYNEQFF
TRBV7-2,CASSPGLASSYEQYF
TRBV5-6,CASTAVGINTGELFF
TRBV6-1,CASSPAGGLYNEQFF
TRBV5-4,CASSRWTSGYNEQFF
TRBV29-1,CSAGAQQNEQFF
TRBV7-9,CASSGIDRGSKLFF
TRBV7-2,CASTYRGNTEAFF
TRBV2,CASSEVRSGTDTQYF
TRBV10-1,CASGGTSGNTDTQYF
TRBV18,CASSPYRGSGTGAFF
TRBV11-2,CASSSGGVSGSYNEQFF
TRBV7-2,CASSLNSYEQYF
TRBV6-5,CASRDRGGTGELFF
TRBV7-6,CASSLKSAGGGASTDTQYF
TRBV6-1,CASSEIRRRNEQFF
TRBV6-5,CASSYGHNEQFF